The clone carrying this T cell receptor beta chain was picked up many times. The data are from a study of neurological immune-mediated disorders. V was clipped by 0 bases and J by 2 bases, with 10 bases between them. This CDR3 contains 15 residues. The germline gives CDR1 LGHNT, CDR2 FRNRAP. TCRdb redid the calling of the 5' RACE reads with MiXCR, one entry per CDR3 protein. Among 50,000 to 60,000 distinct CDR3 sequences listed, approximately 3.6% were seen once. V usage is TRBV12-5 and J usage is TRBJ1-1; maybe TRBD1 (5 bases). The source material was CD4+ T cells from blood. The receptor was isolated from a woman aged 40 to 49 with multiple sclerosis. CDR3 in DNA: TGTGCTAGTGGTTTGGTTTGGCAGGGTAACACTGAAGCTTTCTTT. Its protein product is CASGLVWQGNTEAFF.